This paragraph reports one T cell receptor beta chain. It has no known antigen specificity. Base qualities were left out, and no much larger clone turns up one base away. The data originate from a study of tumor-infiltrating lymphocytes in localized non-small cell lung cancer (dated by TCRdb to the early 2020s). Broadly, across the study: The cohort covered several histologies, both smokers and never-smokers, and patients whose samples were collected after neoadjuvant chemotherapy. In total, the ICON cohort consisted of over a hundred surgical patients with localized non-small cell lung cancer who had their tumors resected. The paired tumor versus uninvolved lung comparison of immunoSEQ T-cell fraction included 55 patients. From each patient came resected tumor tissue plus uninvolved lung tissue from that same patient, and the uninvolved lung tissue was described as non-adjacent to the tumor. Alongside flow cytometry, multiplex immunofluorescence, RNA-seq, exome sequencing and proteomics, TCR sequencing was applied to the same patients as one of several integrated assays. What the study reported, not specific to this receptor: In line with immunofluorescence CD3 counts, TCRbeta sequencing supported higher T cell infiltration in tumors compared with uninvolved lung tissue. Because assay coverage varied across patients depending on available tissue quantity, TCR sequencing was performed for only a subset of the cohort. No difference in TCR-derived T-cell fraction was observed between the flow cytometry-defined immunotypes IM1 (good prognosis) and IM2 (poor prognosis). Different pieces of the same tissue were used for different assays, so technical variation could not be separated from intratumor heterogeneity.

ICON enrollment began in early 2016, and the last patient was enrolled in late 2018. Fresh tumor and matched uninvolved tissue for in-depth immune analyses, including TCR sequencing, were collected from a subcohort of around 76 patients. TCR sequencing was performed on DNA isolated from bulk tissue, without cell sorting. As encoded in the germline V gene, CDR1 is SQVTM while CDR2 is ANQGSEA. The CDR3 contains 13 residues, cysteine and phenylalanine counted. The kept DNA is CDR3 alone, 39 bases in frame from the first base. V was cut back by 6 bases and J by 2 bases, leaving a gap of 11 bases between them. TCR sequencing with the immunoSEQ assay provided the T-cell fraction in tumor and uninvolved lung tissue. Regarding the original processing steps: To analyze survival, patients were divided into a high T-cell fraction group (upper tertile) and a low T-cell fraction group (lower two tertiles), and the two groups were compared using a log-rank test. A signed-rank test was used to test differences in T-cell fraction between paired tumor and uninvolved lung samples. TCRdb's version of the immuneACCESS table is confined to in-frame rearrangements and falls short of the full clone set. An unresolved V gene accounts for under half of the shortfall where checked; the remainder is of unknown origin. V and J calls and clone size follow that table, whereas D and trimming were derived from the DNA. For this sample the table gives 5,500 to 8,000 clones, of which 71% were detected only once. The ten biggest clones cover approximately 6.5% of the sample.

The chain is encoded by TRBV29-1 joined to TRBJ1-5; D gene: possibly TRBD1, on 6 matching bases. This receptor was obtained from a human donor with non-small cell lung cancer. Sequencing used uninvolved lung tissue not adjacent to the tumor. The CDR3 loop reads CSVLQGGNQPQHF. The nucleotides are TGCAGCGTGCTACAGGGAGGCAATCAGCCCCAGCATTTT. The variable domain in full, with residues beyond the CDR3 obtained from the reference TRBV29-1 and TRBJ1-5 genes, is SAVISQKPSRDICQRGTSLTIQCQVDSQVTMMFWYRQQPGQSLTLIATANQGSEATYESGFVIDKFPISRPNLTFSTLTVSNMSPEDSSIYLCSVLQGGNQPQHFGDGTRLSIL.